A single sample is the source of the 26 T cell receptor beta chains below, sequenced in a study of blood T cell repertoires in COVID-19. TCRdb keeps only in-frame clones here, not all; method: immunoSEQ multiplex PCR. In the table there are a few hundred thousand clones, 80% of which are singletons. Sequencing was carried out using peripheral blood. The receptors shown here come from a human donor in a cohort sampled during active COVID-19.

The chain employs TRBV6-2 or TRBV6-3 and TRBJ1-4; D is undetermined. Trimming removed 6 bases from V and 8 bases from J, with 16 bases in between. The CDR3 contains 14 residues. Germline lookup yields CDR1 MNHEY and CDR2 SVGEGT. The CDR3 sequence is CASSEPGSFEKLFF. The CDR3 DNA reads TGTGCCAGCAGCGAGCCTGGTTCGTTCGAAAAACTGTTTTTT.

This sequence joins TRBV12-3 or TRBV12-4 and TRBJ1-1; D not resolved. V gave up 1 base and J gave up 4 bases, with 7 bases separating them. The CDR3 spans 13 residues. CDR3 nucleotide sequence: TGTGCCAGCAGTTTAGGCCTGGCCACTGAAGCTTTCTTT. It is translated as CASSLGLATEAFF.

The rearrangement uses TRBV21-1 and TRBJ1-1. TRBV21-1 is flagged as a pseudogene. This CDR3 spans 14 amino acids. Here the CDR3 reads CASSKMGGRTEAFF. The CDR3 nucleotides read TGTGCCAGCAGCAAAATGGGGGGACGGACTGAAGCTTTCTTT.

This CDR3 reads CASNPRTGAVEKLFF. The CDR3 nucleotides read TGTGCCAGCAACCCACGGACAGGGGCGGTTGAAAAACTGTTTTTT. V and J are TRBV2 and TRBJ1-4, with TRBD1 matching 9 bases. The CDR3 is 15 residues long. Losses at the gene ends were 7 bases for V and 7 bases for J; bases not matched to a gene: 10. From germline, CDR1 is SNHLY and CDR2 FYNNEI.

V gene TRBV25-1 combines with J gene TRBJ2-2, with 9 bases fitting TRBD1. V shed 10 bases and J 7 bases; nucleotides not matched to a gene: 13. CDR1 and CDR2 (germline): MGHDK, SYGVNS. The CDR3 is made up of 15 amino acids. CDR3 sequence: CATLPGTGWDGELFF. The CDR3 DNA reads TGTGCCACTCTTCCCGGGACAGGGTGGGACGGGGAGCTGTTTTTT. The whole variable domain, remainder taken from reference TRBV25-1 and TRBJ2-2, is EADIYQTPRYLVIGTGKKITLECSQTMGHDKMYWYQQDPGMELHLIHYSYGVNSTEKGDLSSESTVSRIRTEHFPLTLESARPSHTSQYLCATLPGTGWDGELFFGEGSRLTVL.

This clone was picked up a small number of times. The V and J genes are TRBV7-9 and TRBJ1-2; possibly TRBD1 for D (5 bases). Germline CDR1 reads SEHNR; CDR2 reads FQNEAQ (reference sequence). The CDR3 is made up of 13 amino acids. The germline V and J ends were trimmed by 1 base and 8 bases, with 11 bases remaining between them. The CDR3, as DNA: TGTGCCAGCAGCTTAGACCAGGGTGAGGGCTACACCTTC. Translated: CASSLDQGEGYTF. Variable domain in full (rest from reference TRBV7-9 and TRBJ1-2): DTGVSQNPRHKITKRGQNVTFRCDPISEHNRLYWYRQTLGQGPEFLTYFQNEAQLEKSRLLSDRFSAERPKGSFSTLEIQRTEQGDSAMYLCASSLDQGEGYTFGSGTRLTVV.

The chain links TRBV20-1 to TRBJ1-1, with D tentatively TRBD1 (5 bases). In germline, CDR1 is DFQATT, CDR2 SNEGSKA (reference sequence). Trimming cost V 7 bases and J 7 bases, with 13 bases left between them. This CDR3 has 11 amino acids. The CDR3 DNA sequence: TGCAGTGTTCTGGGGGAGGTTGAAGCTTTCTTT. Encoded protein: CSVLGEVEAFF.

The gene calls are TRBV11-2 and TRBJ2-1, with D unclear. V was clipped by 0 bases and J by 0 bases, with 12 bases between them. CDR1 SGHAT and CDR2 FQNNGV come from the germline V gene. The CDR3 has 17 residues. CDR3 protein: CASSLDWASPSYNEQFF. In DNA, the CDR3 is TGTGCCAGCAGCTTAGATTGGGCCTCCCCCTCCTACAATGAGCAGTTCTTC.

This clone was observed a few times. This specimen includes other DNA sequences encoding the same CDR3. The V and J genes are TRBV5-6 and TRBJ2-7, with D tentatively TRBD1 (7 bases). V was pared by 4 bases and J by 4 bases, with 12 bases between. The CDR3 spans 13 residues. The germline gives CDR1 SGHDT, CDR2 YYEEEE. The CDR3 is CASSPTGRYEQYF. Here the CDR3 DNA reads TGTGCCAGCAGCCCGACAGGGAGGTACGAGCAGTACTTC.

This sequence joins TRBV6-5 and TRBJ2-2, with TRBD1 identical over 7 bases. The germline CDR1 and CDR2 sequences are MNHEY and SVGAGI. The ends lost 6 bases at V and 4 bases at J; junction bases unmatched: 8. The CDR3 extends over 15 amino acids. The CDR3 sequence: CASSLSTGSTGELFF. The CDR3 DNA follows: TGTGCCAGCAGCTTATCGACAGGGAGCACCGGGGAGCTGTTTTTT.

This clone was recorded a few times. The rearrangement links TRBV7-8 to TRBJ2-2; no firm D call. This CDR3 is built from 12 residues. V was cut by 5 bases and J by 2 bases, with 3 bases left in between. CDR1 SGHVS and CDR2 FQNEAQ come from the germline V gene. CDR3 sequence (DNA): TGTGCCAGCAGCCCTAACACCGGGGAGCTGTTTTTT. It is translated as CASSPNTGELFF.

The rearrangement joins TRBV2 to TRBJ2-1, with 9 bases aligning to TRBD2. This CDR3 contains 12 residues. J was trimmed by 9 bases and V by 8 bases; bases with no gene match: 5. Germline V gene sequence: CDR1 SNHLY, CDR2 FYNNEI. This CDR3 reads CASGGLASEQFF. The CDR3, as DNA: TGTGCCAGCGGAGGACTAGCGAGTGAGCAGTTCTTC.

This rearrangement joins TRBV7-9 to TRBJ2-5, with 7 positions matching TRBD1. V lost 2 bases to trimming and J lost 7 bases; unmatched junction nucleotides: 13. The length of the CDR3 is 16 residues. The germline CDR1 and CDR2 sequences are SEHNR and FQNEAQ (reference sequence). The CDR3 nucleotides are TGTGCCAGCAGCTTAACGGGACAGCGCCGGCCCGGGACCCAGTACTTC. It specifies CASSLTGQRRPGTQYF.

V usage is TRBV4-2 and J usage is TRBJ2-1; D gene ambiguous. CDR1 and CDR2 from the germline V gene are LGHNA and YNFKEQ. This CDR3 is 14 amino acids long. The germline V and J ends were trimmed by 0 bases and 2 bases, with 5 bases remaining between them. Here the CDR3 DNA reads TGTGCCAGCAGCCAAGATTGGCCCTACAATGAGCAGTTCTTC. Its protein is CASSQDWPYNEQFF.

The chain has TRBV5-1 and TRBJ2-1, with TRBD2 matching 9 bases. V gave up 4 bases and J gave up 8 bases; unmatched junction bases: 13. Germline CDR1 SGHRS, CDR2 YFSETQ. This CDR3 region has 16 residues. The CDR3 spells CASSPAGTSSTDEQFF. CDR3 DNA: TGCGCCAGCAGCCCGGCCGGGACTAGCTCTACGGATGAGCAGTTCTTC.

This clone showed up just once. This rearrangement joins TRBV19 to TRBJ1-1; D might be TRBD1 (6 bases). V was trimmed by 3 bases and J by 1 base, leaving 15 bases between them. The CDR3 consists of 16 residues. Per the germline V gene, CDR1 is LNHDA and CDR2 is SQIVND (reference sequence). The chain's CDR3 is CASSMRGGAENTEAFF. CDR3 nucleotide sequence: TGTGCCAGTAGTATGAGGGGGGGCGCCGAGAACACTGAAGCTTTCTTT. The whole variable domain, remainder taken from reference TRBV19 and TRBJ1-1, is DGGITQSPKYLFRKEGQNVTLSCEQNLNHDAMYWYRQDPGQGLRLIYYSQIVNDFQKGDIAEGYSVSREKKESFPLTVTSAQKNPTAFYLCASSMRGGAENTEAFFGQGTRLTVV.

The V call is TRBV7-2, the J call TRBJ1-5, with D possibly being TRBD1 (6 bases). Deletions cut 4 bases from V and 4 bases from J, with 26 bases between. The CDR3 is made up of 19 amino acids. CDR1 and CDR2 from the germline V gene are SGHTA and FQGNSA. DNA for the CDR3: TGTGCCAGCAGCTCGATAAACCTCGACGTCAGGGGACCGAATCAGCCCCAGCATTTT. It is translated as CASSSINLDVRGPNQPQHF.

The chain employs TRBV19 and TRBJ2-1; D is possibly TRBD2 (6 bases). V lost 3 bases and J lost 7, with 19 bases in between. This CDR3 spans 16 amino acids. Germline V CDR1 and CDR2: LNHDA, SQIVND (reference sequence). CDR3 in DNA: TGTGCCAGTAGTATCTCCGCGACTAGTAGTTGGAATGAGCAGTTCTTC. Its protein is CASSISATSSWNEQFF.

The V call is TRBV25-1, the J call TRBJ2-7; 11 bases line up with TRBD1. Trimming took 8 bases from V and 2 from J; bases not matched to a gene: 2. The length of the CDR3 is 13 residues. The germline V gene has CDR1 MGHDK and CDR2 SYGVNS. Written as DNA, the CDR3 is TGTGCCAGCCGGGGACAGGGGGCCTACGAGCAGTACTTC. Amino acids: CASRGQGAYEQYF.

This clone has just a few counts. V is TRBV5-4 and J is TRBJ1-3, with 8 bases that match TRBD1. The length of the CDR3 is 16 residues. With 4 bases clipped from V and 0 bases from J, the junction kept 6 bases outside the gene matches. Germline loops: CDR1 SGHNT, CDR2 YYREEE (reference sequence). The CDR3 loop reads CASSRDRPSSGNTIYF. The CDR3 DNA is TGTGCCAGCAGCCGGGACAGGCCGAGCTCTGGAAACACCATATATTTT.

This clone was counted a few times. The J gene is TRBJ2-3, the V gene TRBV18; D gene unclear. CDR1 is KGHSH, CDR2 LQKENI, per germline. Trimming removed 6 bases at V and 0 bases at J, with 10 bases between. CDR3 length: 14 residues. The CDR3 sequence is CASSSTSSTDTQYF. The CDR3 DNA reads TGTGCCAGCTCGTCGACTTCTAGCACAGATACGCAGTATTTT.

The rearrangement uses TRBV24-1 and TRBJ2-2; perhaps TRBD2 as D (6 bases). The V end lost 3 bases, the J end lost 6 bases, and 7 bases lay between the germline ends. The germline V gene encodes CDR1 KGHDR and CDR2 SFDVKD. The CDR3 length is 13 residues. The DNA for the CDR3 is TGTGCCACCAGTGATGCGGGGCCCGGGGAGCTGTTTTTT. Amino acid sequence: CATSDAGPGELFF.

This chain links TRBV11-2 with TRBJ1-2, with TRBD1 matching 9 bases. V gave up 6 bases and J gave up 4 bases; unmatched junction bases: 9. The length of the CDR3 is 15 residues. Germline loops: CDR1 SGHAT, CDR2 FQNNGV. For the CDR3, the DNA is TGTGCCAGCAGGAATACGACAGGGGGTCGCTATGGCTACACCTTC. Amino acid sequence: CASRNTTGGRYGYTF.

V and J are TRBV11-1 and TRBJ1-1; D remains unclear. The V end lost 1 base, the J end lost 11 bases, and 17 bases lay between the germline ends. Germline CDR1 and CDR2: SGHAT and FQDESV (reference sequence). The CDR3 consists of 14 residues. The CDR3 loop is CASSLGLAGAEAFF. Written as DNA, the CDR3 is TGTGCCAGCAGCTTAGGTTTGGCAGGCGCCGAGGCTTTCTTT. The whole variable domain, filled in from reference TRBV11-1 and TRBJ1-1, reads EAEVAQSPRYKITEKSQAVAFWCDPISGHATLYWYRQILGQGPELLVQFQDESVVDDSQLPKDRFSAERLKGVDSTLKIQPAELGDSAMYLCASSLGLAGAEAFFGQGTRLTVV.

The rearrangement joins TRBV7-9 to TRBJ2-3; perhaps TRBD1 as D (5 bases). Per the germline V gene, CDR1 is SEHNR and CDR2 is FQNEAQ (reference sequence). V lost 1 base and J lost 1, with 6 bases in between. This CDR3 region has 14 residues. The CDR3 DNA is TGTGCCAGCAGCTTAGAAGGGGGCACAGATACGCAGTATTTT. Protein sequence: CASSLEGGTDTQYF.

The chain recombines TRBV5-1 with TRBJ2-5, with D perhaps matching TRBD2 (6 bases). Germline CDR1 SGHRS, CDR2 YFSETQ. The germline V and J ends were trimmed by 0 bases and 1 base, with 7 bases remaining between them. The CDR3 spans 14 residues. For the CDR3, the DNA is TGCGCCAGCAGCTTGGCCGGGAGCCAAGAGACCCAGTACTTC. Translation gives CASSLAGSQETQYF.